The 25 T cell receptor beta chains presented below share a single source sample, sequenced in a study of cytomegalovirus exposure and HLA in healthy donors. Researchers ran the PCR with 60 Vbeta and 13 Jbeta primers. Only in-frame clones appear in the TCRdb table, and some are missing; sequencing was by immunoSEQ multiplex PCR. In the table there are approximately 120,000 clones, more than 9% of which are singletons. Sequenced material: PBMCs. Receptor source: a woman younger than 35 in good health and CMV-seropositive.

This clone was found a few times. The V gene is TRBV15, the J gene TRBJ1-2; no firm D call. Per germline, CDR1 LNHNV and CDR2 YYDKDF (reference sequence). This CDR3 is built from 14 residues. The ends were cut back, 1 base at V and 6 bases at J, with 12 bases in the middle. The DNA for the CDR3 is TGTGCCACCAGCAGAGTAGAGGGAACTAATGGCTACACCTTC. Residues: CATSRVEGTNGYTF.

The chain carries TRBV7-9 and TRBJ1-1, with TRBD1 as a possible D gene (5 bases). Germline V gene lookup returns CDR1 SEHNR and CDR2 FQNEAQ (reference sequence). The CDR3 sequence is 14 residues long. The ends were cut back, 0 bases at V and 4 bases at J, with 9 bases in the middle. CDR3 amino acids: CASSLAGGTTEAFF. For the CDR3, the DNA is TGTGCCAGCAGCTTAGCGGGGGGGACCACTGAAGCTTTCTTT.

This clone showed up just a few times. J is TRBJ2-1 and V is TRBV6-6; 7 bases are shared with TRBD1. The CDR3 is 16 residues long. Germline loops: CDR1 MNHNY, CDR2 SVGAGI (reference sequence). After removal of 0 bases from V and 2 bases from J, the junction contained 4 bases not matched to a gene. The CDR3 loop is CASSYSQGGTYNEQFF. CDR3 coding DNA: TGTGCCAGCAGTTACTCGCAAGGGGGCACCTACAATGAGCAGTTCTTC.

The sample holds a few counts of this clone. The gene calls are TRBV27 and TRBJ2-1, with 7 bases lining up with TRBD1. Germline CDR1 MNHEY, CDR2 SMNVEV (reference sequence). This CDR3 contains 15 residues. V shed 3 bases, J shed 4 bases, and the junction held 6 bases outside the gene matches. The CDR3 is CASSLGQGVYNEQFF. Here the CDR3 DNA reads TGTGCCAGCAGTTTGGGCCAGGGGGTTTACAATGAGCAGTTCTTC.

On this clone itself: Other DNA sequences in this specimen translate into the identical CDR3. The chain employs TRBV9 and TRBJ1-2; D perhaps matches TRBD1 (5 bases). This CDR3 comprises 14 residues. Germline lookup yields CDR1 SGDLS and CDR2 YYNGEE. The ends were cut back, 0 bases at V and 3 bases at J, with 9 bases in the middle. The CDR3 DNA sequence: TGTGCCAGCAGCGTAGGTGGAGGGGACTATGGCTACACCTTC. It is translated as CASSVGGGDYGYTF.

The J gene is TRBJ2-7, the V gene TRBV7-9; perhaps TRBD2 as D (5 bases). Trimming left V 5 bases short and J 1 base short, with 18 bases between. Germline-derived CDR1 and CDR2 are SEHNR and FQNEAQ (reference sequence). The CDR3 spans 16 residues. The chain's CDR3 is CASSPGLSVKSYEQYF. The CDR3 nucleotides read TGTGCCAGCAGCCCGGGGTTGTCAGTTAAATCCTACGAGCAGTACTTC.

This chain links TRBV6-5 with TRBJ1-5; tentative D call: TRBD1 (5 bases). V lost 2 bases and J lost 7, with 9 bases in between. This CDR3 spans 13 amino acids. Germline loops: CDR1 MNHEY, CDR2 SVGAGI. The CDR3 DNA follows: TGTGCCAGCAGTTACGGGGCCCGGCAGCCCCAGCATTTT. It translates to CASSYGARQPQHF.

The chain combines TRBV4-1 with TRBJ1-5; D ambiguous. V shed 0 bases and J shed 9 bases, with 15 bases lying between them. This CDR3 is built from 15 residues. CDR1 and CDR2 from the germline V gene are MGHRA and YSYEKL. The chain's CDR3 is CASSQDRSYTRPQHF. CDR3 sequence (DNA): TGCGCCAGCAGCCAAGATCGATCATATACACGGCCCCAGCATTTT.

The chain employs TRBV2 and TRBJ1-1, with 9 bases that match TRBD1. This CDR3 is built from 18 residues. Trimming at V came to 5 bases and at J to 4 bases, leaving 17 bases not matched to a gene. Germline CDR1 and CDR2: SNHLY and FYNNEI. The CDR3 here is CASSWDREFGFRSTEAFF. In DNA, the CDR3 is TGTGCCAGCAGTTGGGACAGGGAGTTTGGTTTTAGAAGCACTGAAGCTTTCTTT.

The chain links TRBV5-1 to TRBJ1-1; TRBD1 might be the D (5 bases). CDR1 and CDR2 from the germline V gene are SGHRS and YFSETQ. V lost 0 bases, J lost 3 bases, and 21 bases lay in between. There are 18 residues in the CDR3. The CDR3 nucleotides are TGCGCCAGCAGCTTGGTTGGGGTGCAGGGTTTGGGCTACACTGAAGCTTTCTTT. Translating gives CASSLVGVQGLGYTEAFF.

This clone occurred a few times. CDR3: CASSPKGGVLGYTF. CDR3 nucleotide sequence: TGTGCCAGCAGTCCAAAAGGGGGTGTGTTGGGCTACACCTTC. The rearrangement links TRBV27 to TRBJ1-2, with D possibly being TRBD1 (6 bases). In germline, CDR1 is MNHEY, CDR2 SMNVEV (reference sequence). With 5 bases removed from V and 8 bases from J, the gap between germline ends came to 18 bases. The CDR3 consists of 14 residues.

The chain has TRBV5-1 and TRBJ2-7; 7 nucleotides match TRBD1. CDR1 and CDR2 from the germline V gene are SGHRS and YFSETQ. The ends lost 4 bases at V and 6 bases at J; junction bases unmatched: 13. This CDR3 spans 15 amino acids. The DNA of the CDR3 is TGCGCCAGCAGCCAACTCGACAGGGACGTCGGCGAGCAGTACTTC. It yields the protein CASSQLDRDVGEQYF.

V and J are TRBV19 and TRBJ1-1, with D possibly being TRBD1 (6 bases). V lost 6 bases and J 1 base, leaving 9 bases between the germline ends. The CDR3 length is 13 residues. CDR1 is LNHDA, CDR2 SQIVND, per germline (reference sequence). CDR3 sequence reads: CASSYRANTEAFF. Here the CDR3 DNA reads TGTGCCAGTAGCTACAGGGCGAACACTGAAGCTTTCTTT.

V is TRBV13 and J is TRBJ1-3, with D uncertain. Germline assignment: CDR1 PRHDT and CDR2 FYEKMQ (reference sequence). V gave up 8 bases and J gave up 2 bases, with 13 bases separating them. CDR3 length: 14 amino acids. The CDR3, as DNA: TGTGCCAGCGGCTCTGTAGCAGCTGGAAACACCATATATTTT. Protein product: CASGSVAAGNTIYF.

V gene TRBV5-1 combines with J gene TRBJ2-1; D is perhaps TRBD2 (5 bases). Trimming cost V 0 bases and J 5 bases, with 15 bases left between them. Germline-derived CDR1 and CDR2 are SGHRS and YFSETQ. This CDR3 contains 16 residues. The CDR3 DNA reads TGCGCCAGCAGCTTGGCCGGGAATAGCGTAGACAATGAGCAGTTCTTC. It encodes CASSLAGNSVDNEQFF. Using reference TRBV5-1 and TRBJ2-1 for the parts outside the CDR3, the full variable domain is KAGVTQTPRYLIKTRGQQVTLSCSPISGHRSVSWYQQTPGQGLQFLFEYFSETQRNKGNFPGRFSGRQFSNSRSEMNVSTLELGDSALYLCASSLAGNSVDNEQFFGPGTRLTVL.

A few counts support this clone. This rearrangement joins TRBV19 to TRBJ2-7; 10 bases are shared with TRBD2. Per germline, CDR1 LNHDA and CDR2 SQIVND (reference sequence). Losses at the gene ends were 2 bases for V and 6 bases for J; bases not matched to a gene: 7. This CDR3 is built from 15 residues. CDR3 sequence (DNA): TGTGCCAGTAGTATAAACGGTCCTAGCGGGAGCGAGCAGTACTTC. This codes for CASSINGPSGSEQYF.

There are a few counts of this clone. The rearrangement joins TRBV29-1 to TRBJ2-2; 9 bases agree with TRBD1. The trim removed 7 bases at V and 6 bases at J, leaving 6 bases unmatched. Germline CDR1 reads SQVTM; CDR2 reads ANQGSEA. The CDR3 is 13 residues long. The CDR3 loop is CSATDRGSGELFF. In DNA form, the CDR3 reads TGCAGCGCCACAGACAGGGGGTCCGGGGAGCTGTTTTTT.

In this sample, this clone turned up once. The chain recombines TRBV29-1 with TRBJ2-1; TRBD1 might be the D (5 bases). Germline CDR1 is SQVTM and CDR2 is ANQGSEA. The germline V and J ends were trimmed by 0 bases and 7 bases, with 13 bases remaining between them. This CDR3 comprises 14 residues. Written as DNA, the CDR3 is TGCAGCGTTGAAGATCTTTGGTCAGGGAATGAGCAGTTCTTC. This translates into CSVEDLWSGNEQFF.

The V gene is TRBV15, the J gene TRBJ2-1; the match to TRBD2 covers 8 bases. This CDR3 region has 14 residues. The J segment lost 9 bases and the V segment lost 8 bases, leaving 12 bases of the junction unmatched. Germline CDR1 is LNHNV and CDR2 is YYDKDF (reference sequence). The CDR3 nucleotides are TGTGCCACCCGCACGGCCAGCGGGAGCCCTGAGCAGTTCTTC. Protein: CATRTASGSPEQFF.

This chain uses TRBV14 with TRBJ1-1, with 8 bases aligning to TRBD1. Unmatched junction bases numbered 5, after V lost 4 bases and J lost 7 bases. The length of the CDR3 is 13 residues. CDR1 SGHDN and CDR2 FVKESK come from the germline V gene. This CDR3 reads CASSRTGFGEAFF. The CDR3 DNA is TGTGCCAGCAGCCGGACAGGGTTTGGTGAAGCTTTCTTT.

The J gene is TRBJ2-2, the V gene TRBV7-8; 7 bases agree with TRBD2. After removal of 0 bases from V and 5 bases from J, the junction contained 3 bases not matched to a gene. The CDR3 is made up of 15 amino acids. Germline CDR1 and CDR2: SGHVS and FQNEAQ. CDR3 DNA sequence: TGTGCCAGCAGCTTAGCAACGGGAGGAACCGGGGAGCTGTTTTTT. Translated: CASSLATGGTGELFF.

This clone came up a few times. The gene calls are TRBV6-5 and TRBJ1-1, with D tentatively TRBD1 (5 bases). V lost 6 bases to trimming and J lost 5 bases, with 16 bases between them. Germline V gene sequence: CDR1 MNHEY, CDR2 SVGAGI. This CDR3 contains 14 residues. The CDR3 nucleotides read TGTGCCAGCAGGCGCCAAGTCTACAGGACTGAAGCTTTCTTT. The encoded protein is CASRRQVYRTEAFF.

This clone was seen more than once but under ten times. V and J are TRBV11-3 and TRBJ1-1, with 8 bases identical to TRBD1. The ends lost 5 bases at V and 5 bases at J; junction bases unmatched: 7. This CDR3 has 14 residues. Germline CDR1 SGHNT, CDR2 YENEEA. CDR3: CASSPDRGGTEAFF. For the CDR3, the DNA is TGTGCCAGCAGCCCCGACAGGGGCGGAACTGAAGCTTTCTTT.

This clone showed up just a few times. The V and J genes are TRBV29-1 and TRBJ1-1; 7 bases are shared with TRBD1. This CDR3 has 11 amino acids. CDR1 is SQVTM and CDR2 is ANQGSEA in the germline V gene. V lost 8 bases, J lost 5 bases, and 5 bases stayed unmatched. The CDR3 DNA reads as TGCAGCATAAACAGGGGTACTGAAGCTTTCTTT. Protein sequence: CSINRGTEAFF.

The chain is built from TRBV19 and TRBJ1-3; tentatively, D is TRBD1 (6 bases). Germline-derived CDR1 and CDR2 are LNHDA and SQIVND (reference sequence). Trimming shortened V by 5 bases and J by 0 bases, and 14 bases separated the two germline ends. CDR3 length: 16 residues. In DNA, the CDR3 is TGTGCCAGTAGTGCCGGGACACTTTACTCTGGAAACACCATATATTTT. Translation: CASSAGTLYSGNTIYF. The variable domain in full, with the rest retrieved from reference TRBV19 and TRBJ1-3, is DGGITQSPKYLFRKEGQNVTLSCEQNLNHDAMYWYRQDPGQGLRLIYYSQIVNDFQKGDIAEGYSVSREKKESFPLTVTSAQKNPTAFYLCASSAGTLYSGNTIYFGEGSWLTVV.